The present T cell receptor (beta chain) was sequenced within a study of spatial heterogeneity in lung cancer. At the level of the study: There were, on average, more than 8.5 raw-read appearances for each unique TCR and UMI combination. Whole-study findings and limits: Ubiquitous expanded TCR counts tracked ubiquitous nonsynonymous mutations, and regional counts tracked regional ones. Tumor mutation count correlated with how many alpha and beta TCRs expanded intratumorally.

MiXCR, applied by TCRdb to the 5' RACE reads, yields one record per CDR3 protein. The table includes 20,000 to 25,000 distinct CDR3 sequences, around a sixth detected once. The CDR3 loop spans 14 amino acids. J was trimmed by 4 bases and V by 3 bases; bases with no gene match: 4. Germline CDR1 reads MDHEN; CDR2 reads SYDVKM. Time point here: sample taken at primary tumor resection. Donation came from roughly 72 patients with untreated early-stage non-small cell lung cancer. Unsorted tumor, nontumor lung tissue or cryopreserved PBMC supplied the whole RNA. In its sample, this clonotype was seen a few times. Its antigen remains unidentified.

This clonotype was sampled from a female donor with early-stage non-small cell lung cancer. The V call is TRBV28, the J call TRBJ2-3; 7 positions agree with TRBD2. Here the sequenced sample was lung tumor tissue, taken at surgery. CDR3 amino acids: CASSLAGESDTQYF. In DNA, the CDR3 is TGTGCCAGCAGTTTGGCGGGAGAGTCAGATACGCAGTATTTT.